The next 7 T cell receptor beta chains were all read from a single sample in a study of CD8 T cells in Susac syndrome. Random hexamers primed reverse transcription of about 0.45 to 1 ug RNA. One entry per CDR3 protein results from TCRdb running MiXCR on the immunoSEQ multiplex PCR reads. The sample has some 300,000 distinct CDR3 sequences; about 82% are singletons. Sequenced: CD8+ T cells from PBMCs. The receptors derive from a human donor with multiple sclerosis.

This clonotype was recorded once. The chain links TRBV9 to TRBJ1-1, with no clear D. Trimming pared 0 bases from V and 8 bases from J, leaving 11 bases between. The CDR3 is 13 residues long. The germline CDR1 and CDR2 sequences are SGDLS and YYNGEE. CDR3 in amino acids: CASSVAEGREAFF. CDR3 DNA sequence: TGTGCCAGCAGCGTAGCTGAGGGCCGCGAAGCTTTCTTT. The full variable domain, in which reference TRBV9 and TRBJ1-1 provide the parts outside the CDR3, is DSGVTQTPKHLITATGQRVTLRCSPRSGDLSVYWYQQSLDQGLQFLIQYYNGEERAKGNILERFSAQQFPDLHSELNLSSLELGDSALYFCASSVAEGREAFFGQGTRLTVV.

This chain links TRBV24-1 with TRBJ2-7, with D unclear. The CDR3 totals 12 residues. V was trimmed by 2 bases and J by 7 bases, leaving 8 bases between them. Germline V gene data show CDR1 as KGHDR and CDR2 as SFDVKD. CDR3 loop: CATSDSLWEQYF. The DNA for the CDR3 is TGTGCCACCAGTGATTCTCTTTGGGAGCAGTACTTC.

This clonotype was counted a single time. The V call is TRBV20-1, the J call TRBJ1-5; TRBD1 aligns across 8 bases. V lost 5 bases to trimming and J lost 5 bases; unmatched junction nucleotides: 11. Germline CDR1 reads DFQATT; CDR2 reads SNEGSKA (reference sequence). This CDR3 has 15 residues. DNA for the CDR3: TGCAGTGCTTGTCGCCCGGGACAGGCTTATCAGCCCCAGCATTTT. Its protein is CSACRPGQAYQPQHF.

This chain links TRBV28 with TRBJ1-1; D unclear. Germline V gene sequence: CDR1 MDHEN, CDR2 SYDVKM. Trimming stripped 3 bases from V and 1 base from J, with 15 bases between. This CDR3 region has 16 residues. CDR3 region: CASSFSESVGNTEAFF. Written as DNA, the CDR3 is TGTGCCAGCAGTTTCTCAGAGTCTGTAGGGAACACTGAAGCTTTCTTT.

CDR3 residues: CASSPEGAIEETQYF. CDR3 bases: TGTGCCAGCAGCCCCGAAGGGGCGATTGAAGAGACCCAGTACTTC. This chain uses TRBV7-3 with TRBJ2-5, with a weak D call TRBD1 (5 bases). Per the germline V gene, CDR1 is SGHTA and CDR2 is FQGTGA. This CDR3 has 15 amino acids. Between the trimmed V and J ends, which lost 5 bases and 3 bases, there was a span of 16 bases. The entire variable domain, with the rest obtained from reference TRBV7-3 and TRBJ2-5, is as follows: GAGVSQTPSNKVTEKGKYVELRCDPISGHTALYWYRQSLGQGPEFLIYFQGTGAADDSGLPNDRFFAVRPEGSVSTLKIQRTERGDSAVYLCASSPEGAIEETQYFGPGTRLLVL.

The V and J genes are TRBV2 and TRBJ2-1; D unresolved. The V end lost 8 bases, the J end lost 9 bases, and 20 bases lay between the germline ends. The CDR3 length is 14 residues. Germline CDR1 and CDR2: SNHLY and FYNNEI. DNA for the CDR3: TGTGCCAGCCTCGGTGGGTCACCGAGAGGTGAGCAGTTCTTC. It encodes CASLGGSPRGEQFF.

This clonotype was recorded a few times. The CDR3 coding sequence is TGCGCCAGCAGCAGGGAACAGGGGGGTAATGAAAAACTGTTTTTT. It yields the protein CASSREQGGNEKLFF. The chain combines TRBV5-1 with TRBJ1-4; 8 bases agree with TRBD1. The trim removed 4 bases at V and 4 bases at J, leaving 6 bases unmatched. Germline V gene lookup returns CDR1 SGHRS and CDR2 YFSETQ. This CDR3 has 15 residues.